This TCR beta chain stems from a study of OX40 agonist ivuxolimab in advanced cancers. Assay used: immunoSEQ multiplex PCR; TCRdb lists only in-frame clones, some missing. The sample holds 25,000 to 40,000 clones, less than 85% seen once. The CDR3 spans 14 residues. V shed 0 bases and J shed 1 base, with 7 bases lying between them. Germline lookup yields CDR1 SEHNR and CDR2 FQNEAQ (reference sequence). Sequenced here: CD4+ or CD8+ T cells sorted from blood, sampled in a trial of the OX40 agonist ivuxolimab. V and J are TRBV7-9 and TRBJ2-7, with D perhaps matching TRBD2 (6 bases). The receptor's source is an adult with an advanced solid tumor such as melanoma, head and neck, liver or kidney cancer. The CDR3 sequence is CASSLAGGSYEQYF. The DNA for the CDR3 is TGTGCCAGCAGCTTAGCGGGGGGTTCCTACGAGCAGTACTTC. Drawing the rest from reference TRBV7-9 and TRBJ2-7, the complete variable domain is DTGVSQNPRHKITKRGQNVTFRCDPISEHNRLYWYRQTLGQGPEFLTYFQNEAQLEKSRLLSDRFSAERPKGSFSTLEIQRTEQGDSAMYLCASSLAGGSYEQYFGPGTRLTVT.